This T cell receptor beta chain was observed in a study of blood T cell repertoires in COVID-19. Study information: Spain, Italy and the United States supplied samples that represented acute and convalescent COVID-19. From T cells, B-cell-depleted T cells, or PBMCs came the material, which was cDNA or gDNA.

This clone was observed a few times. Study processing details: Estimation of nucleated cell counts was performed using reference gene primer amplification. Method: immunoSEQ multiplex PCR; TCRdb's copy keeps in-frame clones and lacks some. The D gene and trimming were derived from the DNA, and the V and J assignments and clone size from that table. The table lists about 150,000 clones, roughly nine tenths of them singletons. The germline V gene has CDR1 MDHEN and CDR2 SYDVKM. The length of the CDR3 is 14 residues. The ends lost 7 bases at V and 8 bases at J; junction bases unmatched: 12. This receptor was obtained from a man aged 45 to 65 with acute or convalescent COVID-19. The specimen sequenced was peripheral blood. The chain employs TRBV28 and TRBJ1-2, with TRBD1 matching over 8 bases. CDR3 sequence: CASNQSPTGEGYTF. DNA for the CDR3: TGTGCCAGCAACCAGTCCCCGACAGGGGAAGGCTACACCTTC.